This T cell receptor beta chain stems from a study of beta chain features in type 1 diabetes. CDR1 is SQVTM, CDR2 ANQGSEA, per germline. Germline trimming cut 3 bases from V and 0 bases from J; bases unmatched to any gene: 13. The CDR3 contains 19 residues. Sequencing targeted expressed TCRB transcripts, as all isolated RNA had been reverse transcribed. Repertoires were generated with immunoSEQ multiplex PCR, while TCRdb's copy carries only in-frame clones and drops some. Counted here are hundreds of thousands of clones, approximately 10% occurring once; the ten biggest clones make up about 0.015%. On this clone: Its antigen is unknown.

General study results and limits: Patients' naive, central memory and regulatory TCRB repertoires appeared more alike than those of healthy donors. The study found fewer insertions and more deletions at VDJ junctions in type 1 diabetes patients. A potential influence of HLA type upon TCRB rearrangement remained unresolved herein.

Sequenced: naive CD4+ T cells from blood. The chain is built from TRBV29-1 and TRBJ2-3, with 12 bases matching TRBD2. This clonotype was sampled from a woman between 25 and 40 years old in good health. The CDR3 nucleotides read TGCAGCGTTGATCAAGCTAGCGGGAGGGGCGGTTCTAGCACAGATACGCAGTATTTT. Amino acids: CSVDQASGRGGSSTDTQYF.